Described below is a single T cell receptor (beta chain) sequence and its context. Antigen: not known. The sample comes from a study of CD4 T cells in relation to SARS-CoV-2 and coronaviruses. Profiling relied on immunoSEQ multiplex PCR, and the TCRdb table lists in-frame clones only, not all of them. Counted here are some 11,000 clones, around 68% occurring once; the ten biggest clones make up more than 15%. The CDR3 consists of 12 residues. Trimming took 3 bases from V and 4 from J, leaving 6 bases between them. Per the germline V gene, CDR1 is SGDLS and CDR2 is YYNGEE. Before the COVID-19 pandemic, during about 2010-2018, CD4+ T cells were taken from unexposed donors. After about 11 days of culture, CD4+ T cells were isolated. As cell numbers allowed, unexposed-donor CD4+ T cells faced SARS-CoV-2 S/N and four cold-coronavirus spikes.

Material for sequencing was CD4+ T cells from PBMCs, cultured in vitro. The chain combines TRBV9 with TRBJ2-3, with unresolved D. The TCR originated in a human donor in good health. CDR3 region: CASSGLADTQYF. CDR3 in DNA: TGTGCCAGCAGCGGGCTGGCAGATACGCAGTATTTT.